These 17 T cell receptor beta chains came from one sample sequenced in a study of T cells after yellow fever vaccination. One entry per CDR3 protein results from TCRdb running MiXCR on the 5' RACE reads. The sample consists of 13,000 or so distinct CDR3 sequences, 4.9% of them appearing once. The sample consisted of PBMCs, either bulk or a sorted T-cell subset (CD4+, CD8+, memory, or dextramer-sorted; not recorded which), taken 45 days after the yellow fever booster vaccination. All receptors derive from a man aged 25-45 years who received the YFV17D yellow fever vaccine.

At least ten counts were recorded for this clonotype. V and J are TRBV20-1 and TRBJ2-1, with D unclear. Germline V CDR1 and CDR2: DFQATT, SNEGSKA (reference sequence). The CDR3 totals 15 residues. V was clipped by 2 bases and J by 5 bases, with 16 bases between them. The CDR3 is CSARPTDGYHNEQFF. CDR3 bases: TGCAGTGCTAGACCGACTGACGGGTACCACAATGAGCAGTTCTTC.

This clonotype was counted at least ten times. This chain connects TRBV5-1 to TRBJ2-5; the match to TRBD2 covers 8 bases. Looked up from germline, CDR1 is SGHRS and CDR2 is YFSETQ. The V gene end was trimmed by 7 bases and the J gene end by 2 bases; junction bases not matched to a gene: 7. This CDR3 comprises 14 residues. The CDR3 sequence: CASLSGSGQETQYF. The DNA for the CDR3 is TGCGCCAGCCTAAGCGGGAGCGGGCAAGAGACCCAGTACTTC.

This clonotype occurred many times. CDR3 sequence reads: CASSDRREVYEQYF. Here the CDR3 DNA reads TGTGCCAGCTCAGACAGGCGGGAGGTATACGAGCAGTACTTC. This chain uses TRBV18 with TRBJ2-7; 8 bases are a match to TRBD2. In germline, CDR1 is KGHSH, CDR2 LQKENI. The V segment lost 5 bases and the J segment 4 bases; nucleotides outside the gene matches: 7. The CDR3 is made up of 14 amino acids.

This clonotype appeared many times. In DNA, the CDR3 is TGCGCCAGCGACAAAGGACTAGCGTCGAACACCGGGGAGCTGTTTTTT. Amino acid sequence: CASDKGLASNTGELFF. The rearrangement links TRBV5-1 to TRBJ2-2, with 9 bases aligning to TRBD2. J gave up 0 bases and V 7 bases, and 7 bases lay outside the gene matches. Per germline, CDR1 SGHRS and CDR2 YFSETQ. CDR3 length equals 16 residues.

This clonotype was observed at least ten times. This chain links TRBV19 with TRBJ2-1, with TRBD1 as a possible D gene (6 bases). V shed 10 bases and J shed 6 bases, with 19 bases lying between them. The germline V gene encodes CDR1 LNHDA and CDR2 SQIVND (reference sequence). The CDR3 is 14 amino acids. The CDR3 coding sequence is TGTGCCACCCTTGGGGGCTCCGGAGGCAATGAGCAGTTCTTC. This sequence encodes CATLGGSGGNEQFF.

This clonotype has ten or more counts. The CDR3 region has the DNA TGTGCCACCAACCAACAGGGGACCACCGGCACAGATACGCAGTATTTT. Protein sequence: CATNQQGTTGTDTQYF. This chain uses TRBV10-3 with TRBJ2-3; 7 bases align to TRBD1. After removal of 10 bases from V and 1 base from J, the junction contained 14 bases not matched to a gene. The germline gives CDR1 ENHRY, CDR2 SYGVKD. The CDR3 covers 16 residues.

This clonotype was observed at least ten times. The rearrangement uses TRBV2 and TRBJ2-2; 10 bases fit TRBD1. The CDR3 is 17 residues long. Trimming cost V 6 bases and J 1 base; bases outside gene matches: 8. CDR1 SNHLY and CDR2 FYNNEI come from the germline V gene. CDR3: CASRGLRTGGNTGELFF. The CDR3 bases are TGTGCCAGCAGGGGCCTAAGGACAGGGGGGAACACCGGGGAGCTGTTTTTT.

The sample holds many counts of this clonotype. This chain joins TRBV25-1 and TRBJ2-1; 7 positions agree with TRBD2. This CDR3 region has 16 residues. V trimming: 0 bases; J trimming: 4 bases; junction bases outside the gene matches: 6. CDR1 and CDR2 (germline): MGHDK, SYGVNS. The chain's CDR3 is CASSEYETSSYNEQFF. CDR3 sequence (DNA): TGTGCCAGCAGTGAATATGAGACTAGCAGTTACAATGAGCAGTTCTTC.

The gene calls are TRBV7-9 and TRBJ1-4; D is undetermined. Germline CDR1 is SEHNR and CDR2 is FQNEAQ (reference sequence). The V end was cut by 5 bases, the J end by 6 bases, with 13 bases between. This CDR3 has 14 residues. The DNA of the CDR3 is TGTGCCAGCAGCAAGCGGAGGGAGGATGAAAAACTGTTTTTT. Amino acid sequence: CASSKRREDEKLFF.

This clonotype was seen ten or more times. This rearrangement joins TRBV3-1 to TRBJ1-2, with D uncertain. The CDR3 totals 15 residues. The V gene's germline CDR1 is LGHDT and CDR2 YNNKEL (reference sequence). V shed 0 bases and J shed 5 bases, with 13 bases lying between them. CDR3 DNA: TGTGCCAGCAGCCAAGATAGCGGAACGGGTTATGGCTACACCTTC. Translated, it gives CASSQDSGTGYGYTF.

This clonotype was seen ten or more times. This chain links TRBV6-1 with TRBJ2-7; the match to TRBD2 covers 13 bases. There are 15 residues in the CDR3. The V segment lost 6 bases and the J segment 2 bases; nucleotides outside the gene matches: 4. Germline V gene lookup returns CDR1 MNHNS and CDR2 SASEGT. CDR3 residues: CASRGLAGRPYEQYF. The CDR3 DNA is TGTGCCAGCAGGGGACTAGCGGGACGTCCCTACGAGCAGTACTTC.

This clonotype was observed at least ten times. The chain's CDR3 is CASSLGLGSNEQYF. The CDR3 region has the DNA TGTGCCAGCAGCTTGGGACTAGGTTCCAACGAGCAGTACTTC. The J gene is TRBJ2-7, the V gene TRBV7-8; 8 bases agree with TRBD2. The germline gives CDR1 SGHVS, CDR2 FQNEAQ. With 3 bases clipped from V and 5 bases from J, the junction kept 6 bases outside the gene matches. The CDR3 has 14 residues.

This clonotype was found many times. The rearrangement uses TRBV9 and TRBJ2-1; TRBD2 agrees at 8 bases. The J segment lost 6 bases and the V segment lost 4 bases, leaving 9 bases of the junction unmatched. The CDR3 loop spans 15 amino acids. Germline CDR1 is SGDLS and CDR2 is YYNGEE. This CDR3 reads CASSLLSGSPNEQFF. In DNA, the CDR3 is TGTGCCAGCAGCCTTCTAAGCGGGAGTCCCAATGAGCAGTTCTTC.

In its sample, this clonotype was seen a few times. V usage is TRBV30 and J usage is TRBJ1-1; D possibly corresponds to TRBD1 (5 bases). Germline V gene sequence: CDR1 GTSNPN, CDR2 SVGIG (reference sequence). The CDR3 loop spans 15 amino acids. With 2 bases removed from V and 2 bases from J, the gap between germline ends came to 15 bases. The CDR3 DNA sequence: TGTGCCTGGAGTTTTAAACAGGTGATTAACACTGAAGCTTTCTTT. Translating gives CAWSFKQVINTEAFF.

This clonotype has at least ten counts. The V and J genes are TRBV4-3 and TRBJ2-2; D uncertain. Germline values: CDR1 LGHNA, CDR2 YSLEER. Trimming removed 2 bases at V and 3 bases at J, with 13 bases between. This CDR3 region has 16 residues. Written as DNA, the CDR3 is TGCGCCAGCAGCCAAAGGCCTCCTCCCGACACCGGGGAGCTGTTTTTT. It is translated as CASSQRPPPDTGELFF.

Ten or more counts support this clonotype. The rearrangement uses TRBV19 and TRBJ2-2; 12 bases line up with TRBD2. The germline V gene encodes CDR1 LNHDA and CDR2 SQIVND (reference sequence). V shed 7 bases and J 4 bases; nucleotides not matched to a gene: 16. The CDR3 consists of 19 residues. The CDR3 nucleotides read TGTGCCAGTAAAAGCCGAAGGCTAGCGGGAGGGCCGAGCACCGGGGAGCTGTTTTTT. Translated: CASKSRRLAGGPSTGELFF.

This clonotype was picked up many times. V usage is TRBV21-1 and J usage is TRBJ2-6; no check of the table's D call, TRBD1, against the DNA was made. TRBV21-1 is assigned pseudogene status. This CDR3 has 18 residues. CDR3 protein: CASSKAARSQGGANVLTF. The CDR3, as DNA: TGTGCCAGCAGCAAAGCGGCGAGATCACAGGGAGGGGCCAACGTCCTGACTTTC.